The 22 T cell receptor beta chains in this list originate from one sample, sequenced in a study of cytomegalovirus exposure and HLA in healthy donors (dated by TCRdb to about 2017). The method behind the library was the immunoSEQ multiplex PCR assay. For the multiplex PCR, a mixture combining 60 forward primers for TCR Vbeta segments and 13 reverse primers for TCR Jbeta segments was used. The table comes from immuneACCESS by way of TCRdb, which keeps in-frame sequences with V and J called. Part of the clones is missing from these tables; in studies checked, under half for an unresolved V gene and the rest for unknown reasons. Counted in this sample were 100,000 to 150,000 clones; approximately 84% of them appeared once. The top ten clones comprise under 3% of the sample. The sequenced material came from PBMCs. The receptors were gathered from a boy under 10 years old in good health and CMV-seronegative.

CDR3 loop: CASRTSGSTDTQYF. The CDR3 nucleotides are TGTGCCAGTAGGACTAGCGGTAGCACAGATACGCAGTATTTT. The gene calls are TRBV19 and TRBJ2-3; TRBD2 aligns across 9 bases. V dropped 6 bases and J dropped 0; count of bases not matched to a gene: 1. The CDR3 contains 14 residues. Germline-derived CDR1 and CDR2 are LNHDA and SQIVND (reference sequence).

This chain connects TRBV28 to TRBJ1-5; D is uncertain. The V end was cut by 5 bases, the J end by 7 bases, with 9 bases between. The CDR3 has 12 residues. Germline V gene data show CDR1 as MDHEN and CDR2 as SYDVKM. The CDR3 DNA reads TGTGCCAGCAGTCCCCCACGGCAGCCCCAGCATTTT. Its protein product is CASSPPRQPQHF.

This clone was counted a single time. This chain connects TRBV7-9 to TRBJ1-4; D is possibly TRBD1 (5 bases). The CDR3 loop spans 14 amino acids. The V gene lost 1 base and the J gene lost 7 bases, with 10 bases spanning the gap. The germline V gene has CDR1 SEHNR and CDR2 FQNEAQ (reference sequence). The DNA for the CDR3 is TGTGCCAGCAGCTTAGATGGGGGAGGTGAAAAACTGTTTTTT. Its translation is CASSLDGGGEKLFF.

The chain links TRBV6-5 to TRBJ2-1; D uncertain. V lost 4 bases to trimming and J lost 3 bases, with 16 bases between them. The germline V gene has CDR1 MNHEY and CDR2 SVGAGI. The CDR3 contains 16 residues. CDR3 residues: CASSSRVVPFYNEQFF. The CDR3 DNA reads TGTGCCAGCAGTTCCCGAGTCGTACCCTTCTACAATGAGCAGTTCTTC.

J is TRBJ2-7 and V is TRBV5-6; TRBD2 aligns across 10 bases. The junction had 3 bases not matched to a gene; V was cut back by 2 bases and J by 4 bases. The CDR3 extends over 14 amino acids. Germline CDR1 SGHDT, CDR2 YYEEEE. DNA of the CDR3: TGTGCCAGCAGCTTTGTACTAGCGGGATACGAGCAGTACGTC. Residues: CASSFVLAGYEQYV.

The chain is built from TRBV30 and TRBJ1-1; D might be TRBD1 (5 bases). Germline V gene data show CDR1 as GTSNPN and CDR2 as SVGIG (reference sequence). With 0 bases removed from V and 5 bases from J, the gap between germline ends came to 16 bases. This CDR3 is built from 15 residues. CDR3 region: CAWSVGGSEGTEAFF. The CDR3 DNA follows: TGTGCCTGGAGTGTAGGAGGGTCCGAGGGGACTGAAGCTTTCTTT.

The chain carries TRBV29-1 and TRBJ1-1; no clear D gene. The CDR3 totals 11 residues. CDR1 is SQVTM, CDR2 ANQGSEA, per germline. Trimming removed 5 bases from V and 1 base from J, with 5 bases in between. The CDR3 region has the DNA TGCAGCGTTTCAGGGAACACTGAAGCTTTCTTT. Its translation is CSVSGNTEAFF.

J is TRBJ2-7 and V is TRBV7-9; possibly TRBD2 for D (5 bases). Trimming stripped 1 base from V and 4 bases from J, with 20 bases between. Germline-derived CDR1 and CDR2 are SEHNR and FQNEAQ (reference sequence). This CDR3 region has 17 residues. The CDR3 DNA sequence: TGTGCCAGCAGCTTAGGAGGGTTAAGTTCATGGGGATACGAGCAGTACTTC. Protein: CASSLGGLSSWGYEQYF.

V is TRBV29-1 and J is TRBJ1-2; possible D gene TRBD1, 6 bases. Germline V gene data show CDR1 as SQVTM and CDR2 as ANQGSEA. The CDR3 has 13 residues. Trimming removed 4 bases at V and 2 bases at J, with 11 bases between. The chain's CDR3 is CSVGTVTNYGYTF. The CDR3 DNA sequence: TGCAGCGTTGGGACAGTGACAAACTATGGCTACACCTTC.

This chain's CDR3 is CASRTGVYEQYV. In nucleotides, the CDR3 is TGTGCCAGCAGGACAGGGGTCTACGAGCAGTACGTC. The rearrangement uses TRBV6-1 and TRBJ2-7; 8 bases match TRBD1. The germline gives CDR1 MNHNS, CDR2 SASEGT. CDR3 length equals 12 residues. The V gene end was trimmed by 6 bases and the J gene end by 3 bases; junction bases not matched to a gene: 1.

The CDR3 loop reads CASSLTGQGNTEAFF. The CDR3 DNA reads TGTGCCAGCAGCTTAACGGGACAGGGGAACACTGAAGCTTTCTTT. The J gene is TRBJ1-1, the V gene TRBV7-9; 9 bases map to TRBD1. CDR3 length: 15 amino acids. J gave up 1 base and V 2 bases, and 2 bases lay outside the gene matches. Per the germline V gene, CDR1 is SEHNR and CDR2 is FQNEAQ (reference sequence). The full variable domain, rest sourced from reference TRBV7-9 and TRBJ1-1, is DTGVSQNPRHKITKRGQNVTFRCDPISEHNRLYWYRQTLGQGPEFLTYFQNEAQLEKSRLLSDRFSAERPKGSFSTLEIQRTEQGDSAMYLCASSLTGQGNTEAFFGQGTRLTVV.

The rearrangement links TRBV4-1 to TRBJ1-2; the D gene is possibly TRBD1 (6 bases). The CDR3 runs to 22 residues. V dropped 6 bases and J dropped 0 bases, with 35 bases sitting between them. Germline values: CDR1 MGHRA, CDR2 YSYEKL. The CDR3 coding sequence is TGCGCCAGCAGGGTACGGGCTGGGACAAGGGTTCCAGCTTCCCTTTCTAACTATGGCTACACCTTC. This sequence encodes CASRVRAGTRVPASLSNYGYTF.

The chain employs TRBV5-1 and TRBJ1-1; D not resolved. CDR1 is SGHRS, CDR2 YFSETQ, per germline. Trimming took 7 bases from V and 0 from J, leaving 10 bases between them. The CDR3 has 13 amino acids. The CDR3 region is CASSPVLNTEAFF. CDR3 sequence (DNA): TGCGCCAGCTCCCCTGTCCTGAACACTGAAGCTTTCTTT.

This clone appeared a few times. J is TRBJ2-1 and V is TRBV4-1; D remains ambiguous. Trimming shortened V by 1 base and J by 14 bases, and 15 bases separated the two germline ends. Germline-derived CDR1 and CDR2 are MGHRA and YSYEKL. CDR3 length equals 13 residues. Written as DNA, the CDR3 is TGCGCCAGCAGCCAAGTTGGCGGCGCTTCCAAGTTCTTC. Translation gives CASSQVGGASKFF.

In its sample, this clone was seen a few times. The chain's CDR3 is CASSPQDRVNTEAFF. CDR3 nucleotides: TGTGCCAGCTCACCCCAGGACAGGGTGAACACTGAAGCTTTCTTT. The chain uses TRBV18 and TRBJ1-1; TRBD1 agrees at 8 bases. CDR1 is KGHSH, CDR2 LQKENI, per germline. The V gene end was trimmed by 3 bases and the J gene end by 0 bases; junction bases not matched to a gene: 3. CDR3 length equals 15 residues.

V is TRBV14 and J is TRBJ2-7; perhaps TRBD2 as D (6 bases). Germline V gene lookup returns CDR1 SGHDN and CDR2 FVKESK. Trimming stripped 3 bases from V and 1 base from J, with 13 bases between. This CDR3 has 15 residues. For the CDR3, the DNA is TGTGCCAGCAGCCACCGGAGGGGTAGATCCTACGAGCAGTACTTC. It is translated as CASSHRRGRSYEQYF. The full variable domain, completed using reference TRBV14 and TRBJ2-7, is EAGVTQFPSHSVIEKGQTVTLRCDPISGHDNLYWYRRVMGKEIKFLLHFVKESKQDESGMPNNRFLAERTGGTYSTLKVQPAELEDSGVYFCASSHRRGRSYEQYFGPGTRLTVT.

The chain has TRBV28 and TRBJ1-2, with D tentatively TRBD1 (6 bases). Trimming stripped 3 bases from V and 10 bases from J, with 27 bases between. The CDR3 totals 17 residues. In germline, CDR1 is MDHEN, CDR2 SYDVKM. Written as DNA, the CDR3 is TGTGCCAGCAGTTTCCGAGGGCAGGGGTTTAAAAATTTGCTCTACACCTTC. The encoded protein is CASSFRGQGFKNLLYTF.

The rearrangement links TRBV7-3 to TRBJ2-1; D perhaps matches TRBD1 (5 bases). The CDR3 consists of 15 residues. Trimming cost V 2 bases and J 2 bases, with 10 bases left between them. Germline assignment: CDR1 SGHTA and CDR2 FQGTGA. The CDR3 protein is CASSLGQGPYNEQFF. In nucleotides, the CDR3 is TGTGCCAGCAGCTTAGGGCAGGGCCCCTACAATGAGCAGTTCTTC. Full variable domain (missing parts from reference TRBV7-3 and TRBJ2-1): GAGVSQTPSNKVTEKGKYVELRCDPISGHTALYWYRQSLGQGPEFLIYFQGTGAADDSGLPNDRFFAVRPEGSVSTLKIQRTERGDSAVYLCASSLGQGPYNEQFFGPGTRLTVL.

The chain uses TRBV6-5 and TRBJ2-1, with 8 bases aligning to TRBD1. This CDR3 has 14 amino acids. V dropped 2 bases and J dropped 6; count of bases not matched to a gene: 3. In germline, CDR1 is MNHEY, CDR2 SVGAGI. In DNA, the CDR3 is TGTGCCAGCAGTTACACAGGGGGACGCAATGAGCAGTTCTTC. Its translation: CASSYTGGRNEQFF.

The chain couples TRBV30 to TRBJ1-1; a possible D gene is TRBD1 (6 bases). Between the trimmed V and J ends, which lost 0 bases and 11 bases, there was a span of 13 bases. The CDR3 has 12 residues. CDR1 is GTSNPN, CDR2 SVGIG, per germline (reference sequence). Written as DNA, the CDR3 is TGTGCCTGGAGTGTAGGGGGGGCCTTGGCTTTCTTT. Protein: CAWSVGGALAFF.

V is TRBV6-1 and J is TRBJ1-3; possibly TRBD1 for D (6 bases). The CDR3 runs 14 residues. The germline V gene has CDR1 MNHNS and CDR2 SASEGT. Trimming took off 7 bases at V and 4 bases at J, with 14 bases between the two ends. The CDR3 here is CASNLQGSGNTIYF. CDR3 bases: TGTGCCAGCAACCTACAGGGTTCAGGAAACACCATATATTTT.

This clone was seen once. CDR3 nucleotides: TGTGCCAGTAGTGGGTCAGGGGGCGCTTACAATGAGCAGTTCTTC. Protein sequence: CASSGSGGAYNEQFF. The gene calls are TRBV19 and TRBJ2-1; TRBD1 matches 8 bases. Germline CDR1 reads LNHDA; CDR2 reads SQIVND (reference sequence). The CDR3 is made up of 15 amino acids. J lost 4 bases, V lost 5 bases, and 7 bases had no gene match.